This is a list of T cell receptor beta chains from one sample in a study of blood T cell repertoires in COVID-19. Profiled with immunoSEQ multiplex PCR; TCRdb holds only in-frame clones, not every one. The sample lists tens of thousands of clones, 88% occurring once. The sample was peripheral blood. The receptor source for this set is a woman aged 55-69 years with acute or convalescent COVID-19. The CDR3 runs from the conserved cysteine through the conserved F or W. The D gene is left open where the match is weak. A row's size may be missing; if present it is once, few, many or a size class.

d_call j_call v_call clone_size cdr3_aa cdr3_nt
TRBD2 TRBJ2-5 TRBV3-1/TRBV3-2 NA CASSQGPSGGQETQYF TGTGCCAGCAGCCAAGGCCCTAGCGGGGGGCAAGAGACCCAGTACTTC
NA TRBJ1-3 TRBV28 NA CASTIGVVSGNTIYF TGTGCCAGCACCATAGGGGTCGTGTCTGGAAACACCATATATTTT
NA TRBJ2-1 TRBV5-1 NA CASSPGAYNEQFF TGCGCCAGCAGCCCAGGGGCCTACAATGAGCAGTTCTTC
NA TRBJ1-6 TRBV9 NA CASSVGQNYNSPLHF TGTGCCAGCAGCGTAGGTCAAAACTATAATTCACCCCTCCACTTT
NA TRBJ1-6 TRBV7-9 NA CASSLEQGPSPLHF TGTGCCAGCAGCTTAGAACAGGGCCCCTCACCCCTCCACTTT
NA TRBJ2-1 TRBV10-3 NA CAISPDRGSYNEQFF TGTGCCATCAGCCCGGACCGGGGCTCCTACAATGAGCAGTTCTTC
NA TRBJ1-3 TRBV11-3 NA CASSLGGENTIYF TGTGCCAGCAGCTTGGGGGGAGAAAACACCATATATTTT
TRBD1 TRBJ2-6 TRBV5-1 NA CASSLDGTGIGANVLTF TGCGCCAGCAGCTTGGACGGGACAGGGATCGGGGCCAACGTCCTGACTTTC
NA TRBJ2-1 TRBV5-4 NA CASSLEVAANNEQFF TGTGCCAGCAGCTTGGAAGTAGCGGCCAACAATGAGCAGTTCTTC
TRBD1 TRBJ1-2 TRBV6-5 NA CASSPRTGSLYGYTF TGTGCCAGCAGTCCGCGGACAGGGTCGCTCTATGGCTACACCTTC
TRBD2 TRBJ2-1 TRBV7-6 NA CASRSLAGVSYNEQFF TGTGCCAGCAGATCCCTAGCGGGAGTTTCCTACAATGAGCAGTTCTTC
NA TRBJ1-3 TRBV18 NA CASSLATGGGNTIYF TGTGCCAGCTCACTTGCGACAGGCGGTGGAAACACCATATATTTT
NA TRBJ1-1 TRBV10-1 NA CASSESGGEAFF TGCGCCAGCAGTGAGTCAGGGGGAGAAGCTTTCTTT
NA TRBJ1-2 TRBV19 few CASSIHSNYGYTF TGTGCCAGTAGTATTCACAGCAACTATGGCTACACCTTC
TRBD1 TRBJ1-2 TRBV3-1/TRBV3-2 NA CASSQEGQGNYGYTF TGTGCCAGCAGCCAAGAGGGACAGGGAAACTATGGCTACACCTTC
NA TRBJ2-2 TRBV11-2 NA CASSVFVGTGELFF TGTGCCAGCAGCGTATTCGTCGGGACCGGGGAGCTGTTTTTT
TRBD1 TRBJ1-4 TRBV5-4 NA CASSPGQSNEKLFF TGTGCCAGCAGCCCGGGACAGAGTAATGAAAAACTGTTTTTT
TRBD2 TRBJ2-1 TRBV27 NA CASSPKGLGGKYNEQFF TGTGCCAGCAGTCCTAAGGGGTTGGGGGGGAAATACAATGAGCAGTTCTTC
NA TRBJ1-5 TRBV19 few CASSIWGQGSSQPQHF TGTGCCAGTAGTATCTGGGGTCAGGGAAGTAGTCAGCCCCAGCATTTT
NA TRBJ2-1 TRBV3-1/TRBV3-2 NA CASSQGEDEQFF TGTGCCAGCAGCCAAGGGGAGGATGAGCAGTTCTTC
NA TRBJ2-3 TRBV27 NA CASSFSPRTDTQYF TGTGCCAGCAGTTTCAGCCCCAGGACAGATACGCAGTATTTT
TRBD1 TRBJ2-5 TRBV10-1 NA CASSESGQGMEETQYF TGCGCCAGCAGTGAGTCGGGACAGGGTATGGAAGAGACCCAGTACTTC
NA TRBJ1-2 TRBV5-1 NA CASSPVRRENYGYTF TGCGCCAGCAGCCCCGTCCGGAGAGAGAACTATGGCTACACCTTC
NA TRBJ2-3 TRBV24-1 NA CATSGGRPSTDTQYF TGTGCCACCAGTGGTGGCAGGCCCAGCACAGATACGCAGTATTTT
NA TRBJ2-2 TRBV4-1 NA CASSQAGAGTGELFF TGCGCCAGCAGCCAAGCGGGCGCGGGGACCGGGGAGCTGTTTTTT
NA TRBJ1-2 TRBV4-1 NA CASSQEGDGYGYTF TGCGCCAGCAGCCAAGAAGGGGATGGCTATGGCTACACCTTC
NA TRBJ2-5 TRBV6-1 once CASSERLGQRQETQYF TGTGCCAGCAGTGAAAGGTTAGGACAGCGGCAAGAGACCCAGTACTTC